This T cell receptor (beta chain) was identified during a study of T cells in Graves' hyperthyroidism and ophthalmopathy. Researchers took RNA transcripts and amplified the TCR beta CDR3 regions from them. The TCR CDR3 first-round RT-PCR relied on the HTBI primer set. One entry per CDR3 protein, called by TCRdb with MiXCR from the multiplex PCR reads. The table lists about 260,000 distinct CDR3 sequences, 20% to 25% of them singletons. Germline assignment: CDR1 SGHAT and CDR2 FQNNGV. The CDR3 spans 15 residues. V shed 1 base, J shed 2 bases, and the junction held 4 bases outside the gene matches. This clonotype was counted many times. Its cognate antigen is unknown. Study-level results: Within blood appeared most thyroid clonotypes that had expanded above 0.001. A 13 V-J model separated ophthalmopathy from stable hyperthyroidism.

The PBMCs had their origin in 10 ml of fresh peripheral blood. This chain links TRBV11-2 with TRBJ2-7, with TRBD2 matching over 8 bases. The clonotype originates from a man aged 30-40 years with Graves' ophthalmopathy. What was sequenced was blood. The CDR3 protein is CASSLGSGSAYEQYF. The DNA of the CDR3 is TGTGCCAGCAGCTTAGGGAGCGGGAGTGCCTACGAGCAGTACTTC.